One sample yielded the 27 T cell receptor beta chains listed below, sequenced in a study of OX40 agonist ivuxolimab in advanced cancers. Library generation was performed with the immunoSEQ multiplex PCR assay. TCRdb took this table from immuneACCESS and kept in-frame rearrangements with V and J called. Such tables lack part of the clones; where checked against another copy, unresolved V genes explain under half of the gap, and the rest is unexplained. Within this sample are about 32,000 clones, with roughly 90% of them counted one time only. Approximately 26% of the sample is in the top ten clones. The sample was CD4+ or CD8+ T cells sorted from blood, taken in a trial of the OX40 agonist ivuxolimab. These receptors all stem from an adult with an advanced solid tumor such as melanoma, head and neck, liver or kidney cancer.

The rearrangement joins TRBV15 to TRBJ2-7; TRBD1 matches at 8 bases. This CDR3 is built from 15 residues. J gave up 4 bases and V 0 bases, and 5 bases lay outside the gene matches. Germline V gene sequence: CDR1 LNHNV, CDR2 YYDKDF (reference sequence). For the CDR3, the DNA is TGTGCCACCAGCAGAGATACAGGGGGAATGTACGAGCAGTACTTC. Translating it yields CATSRDTGGMYEQYF.

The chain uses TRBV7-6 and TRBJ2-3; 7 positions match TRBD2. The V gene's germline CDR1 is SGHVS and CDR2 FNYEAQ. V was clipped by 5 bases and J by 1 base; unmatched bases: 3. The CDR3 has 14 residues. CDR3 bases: TGTGCCAGCAGCGCAACTAGCGGCACAGATACGCAGTATTTT. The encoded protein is CASSATSGTDTQYF.

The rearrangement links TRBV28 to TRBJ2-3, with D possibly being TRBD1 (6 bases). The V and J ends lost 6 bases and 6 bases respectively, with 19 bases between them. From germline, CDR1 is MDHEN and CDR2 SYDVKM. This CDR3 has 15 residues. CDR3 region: CASSPGTYDRDTQYF. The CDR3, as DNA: TGTGCCAGCAGCCCTGGGACATACGATCGGGATACGCAGTATTTT.

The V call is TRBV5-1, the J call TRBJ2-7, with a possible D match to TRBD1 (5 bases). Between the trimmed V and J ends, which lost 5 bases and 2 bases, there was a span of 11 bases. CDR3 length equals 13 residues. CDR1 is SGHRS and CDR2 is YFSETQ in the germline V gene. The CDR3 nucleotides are TGCGCCAGCAGACTTGACAGTACCTACGAGCAGTACTTC. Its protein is CASRLDSTYEQYF.

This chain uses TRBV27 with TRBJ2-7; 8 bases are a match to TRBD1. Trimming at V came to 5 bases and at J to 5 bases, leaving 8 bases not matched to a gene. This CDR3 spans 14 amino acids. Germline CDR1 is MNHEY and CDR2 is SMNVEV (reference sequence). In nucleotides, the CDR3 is TGTGCCAGCAGTATGACAGGGGCGGATAACGAGCAGTACTTC. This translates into CASSMTGADNEQYF.

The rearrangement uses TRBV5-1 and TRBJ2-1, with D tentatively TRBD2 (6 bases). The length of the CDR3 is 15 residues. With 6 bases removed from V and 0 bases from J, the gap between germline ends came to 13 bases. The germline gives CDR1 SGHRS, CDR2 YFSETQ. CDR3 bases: TGCGCCAGCACCCCCGGGGGAAGCTCCTACAATGAGCAGTTCTTC. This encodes CASTPGGSSYNEQFF.

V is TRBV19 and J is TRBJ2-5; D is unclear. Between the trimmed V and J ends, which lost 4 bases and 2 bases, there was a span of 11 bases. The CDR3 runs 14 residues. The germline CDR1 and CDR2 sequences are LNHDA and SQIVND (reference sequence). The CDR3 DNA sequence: TGTGCCAGTAGTACGGACCGGAGTCAAGAGACCCAGTACTTC. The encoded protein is CASSTDRSQETQYF.

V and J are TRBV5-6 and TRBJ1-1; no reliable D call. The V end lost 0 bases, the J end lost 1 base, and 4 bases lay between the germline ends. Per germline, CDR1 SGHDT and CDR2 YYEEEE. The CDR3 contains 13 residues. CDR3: CASSLAANTEAFF. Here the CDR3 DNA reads TGTGCCAGCAGCTTGGCAGCGAACACTGAAGCTTTCTTT. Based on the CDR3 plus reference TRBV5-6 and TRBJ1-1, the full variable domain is DAGVTQSPTHLIKTRGQQVTLRCSPKSGHDTVSWYQQALGQGPQFIFQYYEEEERQRGNFPDRFSGHQFPNYSSELNVNALLLGDSALYLCASSLAANTEAFFGQGTRLTVV.

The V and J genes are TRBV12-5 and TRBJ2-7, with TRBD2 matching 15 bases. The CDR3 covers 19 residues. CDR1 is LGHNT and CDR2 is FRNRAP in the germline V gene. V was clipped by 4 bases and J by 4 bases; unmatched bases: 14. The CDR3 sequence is CASGSHPGGGLAGGYEQYF. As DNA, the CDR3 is TGTGCTAGTGGTTCCCACCCGGGGGGGGGACTAGCGGGAGGTTACGAGCAGTACTTC. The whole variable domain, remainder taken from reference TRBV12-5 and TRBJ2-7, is DARVTQTPRHKVTEMGQEVTMRCQPILGHNTVFWYRQTMMQGLELLAYFRNRAPLDDSGMPKDRFSAEMPDATLATLKIQPSEPRDSAVYFCASGSHPGGGLAGGYEQYFGPGTRLTVT.

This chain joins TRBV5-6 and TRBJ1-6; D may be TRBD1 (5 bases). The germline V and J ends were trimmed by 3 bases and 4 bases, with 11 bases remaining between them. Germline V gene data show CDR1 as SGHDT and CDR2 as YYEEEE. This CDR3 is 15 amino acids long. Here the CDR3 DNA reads TGTGCCAGCAGCTGGCAGGGCCTTTATAATTCACCCCTCCACTTT. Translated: CASSWQGLYNSPLHF.

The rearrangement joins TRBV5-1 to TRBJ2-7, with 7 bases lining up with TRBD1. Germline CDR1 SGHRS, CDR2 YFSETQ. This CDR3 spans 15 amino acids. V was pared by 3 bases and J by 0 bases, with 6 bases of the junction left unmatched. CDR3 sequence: CASSYRQGVSYEQYF. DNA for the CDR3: TGCGCCAGCAGCTATCGACAGGGTGTCTCCTACGAGCAGTACTTC.

The CDR3 is CASSSMTSGKGQETQYF. The CDR3 nucleotides are TGTGCCAGCAGTTCAATGACTAGCGGGAAGGGGCAAGAGACCCAGTACTTC. V is TRBV28 and J is TRBJ2-5; 11 bases are shared with TRBD2. Germline V CDR1 and CDR2: MDHEN, SYDVKM. The CDR3 has 17 amino acids. V shed 4 bases, J shed 2 bases, and the junction held 9 bases outside the gene matches. Drawing the rest from reference TRBV28 and TRBJ2-5, the complete variable domain is DVKVTQSSRYLVKRTGEKVFLECVQDMDHENMFWYRQDPGLGLRLIYFSYDVKMKEKGDIPEGYSVSREKKERFSLILESASTNQTSMYLCASSSMTSGKGQETQYFGPGTRLLVL.

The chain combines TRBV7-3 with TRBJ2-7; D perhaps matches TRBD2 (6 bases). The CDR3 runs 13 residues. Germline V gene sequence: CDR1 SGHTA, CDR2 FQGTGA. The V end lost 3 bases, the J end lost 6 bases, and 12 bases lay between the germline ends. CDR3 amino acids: CASSLGSGGEQYF. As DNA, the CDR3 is TGTGCCAGCAGCTTGGGGTCCGGGGGCGAGCAGTACTTC.

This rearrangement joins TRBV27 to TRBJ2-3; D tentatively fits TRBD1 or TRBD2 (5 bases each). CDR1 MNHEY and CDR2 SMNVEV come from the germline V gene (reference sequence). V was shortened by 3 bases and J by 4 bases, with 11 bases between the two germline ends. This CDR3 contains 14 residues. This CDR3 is CASSFGASSDTQYF. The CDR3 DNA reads TGTGCCAGCAGTTTCGGGGCTAGCTCAGATACGCAGTATTTT.

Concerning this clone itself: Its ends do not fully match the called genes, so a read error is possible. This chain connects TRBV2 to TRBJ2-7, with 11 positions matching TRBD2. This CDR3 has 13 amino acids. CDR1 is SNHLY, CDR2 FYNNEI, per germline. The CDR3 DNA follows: TGTGCCAGCAGTCTGGGACTAGCGGCAGTTGGGGACTTC. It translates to CASSLGLAAVGDF.

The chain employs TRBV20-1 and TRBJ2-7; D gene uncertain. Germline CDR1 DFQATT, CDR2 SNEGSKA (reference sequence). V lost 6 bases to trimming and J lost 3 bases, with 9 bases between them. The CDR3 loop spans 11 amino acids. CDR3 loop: CSAPVGYEQYF. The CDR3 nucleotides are TGCAGTGCGCCGGTTGGCTACGAGCAGTACTTC.

CDR3 region: CASSSPTGAVHNEQFF. The CDR3 nucleotides read TGTGCCAGCTCAAGTCCGACAGGGGCAGTCCACAATGAGCAGTTCTTC. The chain employs TRBV18 and TRBJ2-1, with 8 bases matching TRBD1. Germline assignment: CDR1 KGHSH and CDR2 LQKENI. The CDR3 totals 16 residues. V trimming: 5 bases; J trimming: 5 bases; junction bases outside the gene matches: 11.

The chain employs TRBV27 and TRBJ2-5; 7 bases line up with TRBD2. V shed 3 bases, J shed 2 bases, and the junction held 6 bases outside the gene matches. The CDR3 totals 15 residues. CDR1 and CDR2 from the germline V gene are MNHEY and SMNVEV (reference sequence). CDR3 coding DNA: TGTGCCAGCAGTTTGTTGGGAGGGATGCAAGAGACCCAGTACTTC. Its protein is CASSLLGGMQETQYF.

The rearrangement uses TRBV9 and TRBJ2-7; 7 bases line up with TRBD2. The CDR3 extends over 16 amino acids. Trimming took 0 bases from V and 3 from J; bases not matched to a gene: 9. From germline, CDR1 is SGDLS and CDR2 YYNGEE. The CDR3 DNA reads TGTGCCAGCAGCGTAGGTGTTCTAGCGGCGGGCTACGAGCAGTACTTC. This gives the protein CASSVGVLAAGYEQYF.

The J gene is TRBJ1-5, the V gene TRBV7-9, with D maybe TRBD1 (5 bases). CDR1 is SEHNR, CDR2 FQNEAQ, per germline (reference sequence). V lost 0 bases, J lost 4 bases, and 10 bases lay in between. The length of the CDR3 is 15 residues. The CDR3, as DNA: TGTGCCAGCAGCTTAGCGGGGACTGAGAATCAGCCCCAGCATTTT. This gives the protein CASSLAGTENQPQHF.

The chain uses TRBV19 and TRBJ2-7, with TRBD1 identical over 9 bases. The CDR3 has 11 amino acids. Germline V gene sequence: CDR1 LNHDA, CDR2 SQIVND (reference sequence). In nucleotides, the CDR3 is TGTGCAACGGGACAGGGCTACGAGCAGTACTTC. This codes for CATGQGYEQYF.

Written as DNA, the CDR3 is TGCGCCAGCAGCATGGTCGGGGGGAGCTCCTACGAGCAGTACTTC. It specifies CASSMVGGSSYEQYF. V is TRBV5-1 and J is TRBJ2-7; 7 nucleotides agree with TRBD2. Trimming removed 4 bases from V and 0 bases from J; junction bases left unmatched: 7. This CDR3 is built from 15 residues. Germline CDR1 SGHRS, CDR2 YFSETQ.

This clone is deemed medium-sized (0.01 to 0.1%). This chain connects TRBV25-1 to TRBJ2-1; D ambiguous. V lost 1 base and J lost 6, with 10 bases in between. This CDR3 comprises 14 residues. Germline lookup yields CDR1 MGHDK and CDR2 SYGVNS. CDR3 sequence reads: CASSEFIGTNEQFF. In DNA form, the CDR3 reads TGTGCCAGCAGTGAATTCATAGGAACCAATGAGCAGTTCTTC.

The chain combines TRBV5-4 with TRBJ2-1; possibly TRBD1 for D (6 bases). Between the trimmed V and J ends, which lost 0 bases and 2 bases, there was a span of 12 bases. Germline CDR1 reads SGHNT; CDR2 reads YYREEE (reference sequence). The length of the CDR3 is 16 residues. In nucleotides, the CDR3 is TGTGCCAGCAGCTTGGCCCAGGGGAACACCTACAATGAGCAGTTCTTC. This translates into CASSLAQGNTYNEQFF.

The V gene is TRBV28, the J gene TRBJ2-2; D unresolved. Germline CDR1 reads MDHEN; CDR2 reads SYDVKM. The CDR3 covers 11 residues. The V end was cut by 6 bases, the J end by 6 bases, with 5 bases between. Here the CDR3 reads CASSVAGELFF. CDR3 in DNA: TGTGCCAGCAGCGTAGCCGGGGAGCTGTTTTTT.

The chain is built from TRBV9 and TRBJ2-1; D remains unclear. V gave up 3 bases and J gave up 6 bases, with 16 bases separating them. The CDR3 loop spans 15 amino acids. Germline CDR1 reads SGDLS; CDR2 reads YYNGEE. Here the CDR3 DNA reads TGTGCCAGCAGCGAGTCTAAACGGGTAGGCAATGAGCAGTTCTTC. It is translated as CASSESKRVGNEQFF.

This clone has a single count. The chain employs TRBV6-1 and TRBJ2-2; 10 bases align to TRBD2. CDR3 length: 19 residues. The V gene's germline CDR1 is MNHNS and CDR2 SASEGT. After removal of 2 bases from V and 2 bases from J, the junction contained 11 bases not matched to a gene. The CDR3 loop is CASSETGTSVQSNTGELFF. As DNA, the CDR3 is TGTGCCAGCAGTGAAACGGGGACTAGCGTTCAAAGTAACACCGGGGAGCTGTTTTTT.